One and the same sample provided the 24 T cell receptor beta chains below, sequenced in a study of blood T cell repertoires in COVID-19. Clones were read by immunoSEQ multiplex PCR, and TCRdb kept only the in-frame ones, dropping some. The table records some 250,000 clones, approximately 78% of them present only once. Sequencing was done on a sample of peripheral blood. The receptors originated from a woman aged 18-29 years with acute or convalescent COVID-19.

The chain joins TRBV6-6 to TRBJ2-1; TRBD2 is a possible D gene (5 bases). CDR1 is MNHNY, CDR2 SVGAGI, per germline (reference sequence). Trimming removed 5 bases from V and 5 bases from J, with 10 bases in between. The CDR3 extends over 13 amino acids. The CDR3 loop is CASSIGLDNEQFF. Written as DNA, the CDR3 is TGTGCCAGCAGTATCGGACTTGACAATGAGCAGTTCTTC.

This chain uses TRBV9 with TRBJ2-7; D uncertain. This CDR3 region has 15 residues. V shed 4 bases and J shed 0 bases, with 14 bases lying between them. CDR1 and CDR2 from the germline V gene are SGDLS and YYNGEE. The CDR3 DNA reads as TGTGCCAGCAGCCCCAGTTACCAGATCTCCTACGAGCAGTACTTC. Translating gives CASSPSYQISYEQYF.

The chain carries TRBV6-5 and TRBJ1-3; 7 nucleotides align to TRBD1. The CDR3 runs 13 residues. The ends lost 8 bases at V and 2 bases at J; junction bases unmatched: 3. In germline, CDR1 is MNHEY, CDR2 SVGAGI. As DNA, the CDR3 is TGTGCCAGCCGAACAGGGGCTGGAAACACCATATATTTT. It yields the protein CASRTGAGNTIYF.

This clone has just one count. The chain uses TRBV18 and TRBJ1-3; D call uncertain. Trimming took off 3 bases at V and 3 bases at J, with 6 bases between the two ends. From germline, CDR1 is KGHSH and CDR2 LQKENI. This CDR3 has 13 residues. The CDR3 coding sequence is TGTGCCAGCTCACCCGGTGGTGGAAACACCATATATTTT. This translates into CASSPGGGNTIYF.

This clone was detected a few times. The rearrangement links TRBV13 to TRBJ1-6, with a tentative D call TRBD1 (5 bases). Looked up from germline, CDR1 is PRHDT and CDR2 is FYEKMQ (reference sequence). The CDR3 contains 14 residues. Trimming left V 5 bases short and J 4 bases short, with 9 bases between. The CDR3 coding sequence is TGTGCCAGCAGCCTCAGGGATTATAATTCACCCCTCCACTTT. Protein product: CASSLRDYNSPLHF.

The chain has TRBV4-3 and TRBJ1-5, with 10 bases aligning to TRBD1. This CDR3 contains 20 residues. The V gene end was trimmed by 0 bases and the J gene end by 11 bases; junction bases not matched to a gene: 22. Looked up from germline, CDR1 is LGHNA and CDR2 is YSLEER. The CDR3 loop is CASSQDLWGGTGEPIRAQHF. DNA of the CDR3: TGCGCCAGCAGCCAAGATCTATGGGGCGGGACAGGGGAACCGATCAGGGCCCAGCATTTT.

The V and J genes are TRBV28 and TRBJ2-3; unclear D gene. V lost 7 bases and J lost 6, with 11 bases in between. The CDR3 is made up of 12 amino acids. Germline CDR1 MDHEN, CDR2 SYDVKM. This chain's CDR3 is CASNFPPDTQYF. In nucleotides, the CDR3 is TGTGCCAGCAATTTTCCCCCTGATACGCAGTATTTT.

The chain has TRBV18 and TRBJ2-7; 9 bases are a match to TRBD2. Germline loops: CDR1 KGHSH, CDR2 LQKENI. This CDR3 comprises 19 residues. V dropped 1 base and J dropped 4; count of bases not matched to a gene: 17. The CDR3 DNA sequence: TGTGCCAGCTCACCACGCCACTACTCAGGGTTAGCGGGAGAGTACGAGCAGTACTTC. This translates into CASSPRHYSGLAGEYEQYF.

The chain uses TRBV6-6 and TRBJ1-6; 9 positions match TRBD1. Germline trimming cut 5 bases from V and 3 bases from J; bases unmatched to any gene: 8. The CDR3 contains 17 residues. Germline CDR1 is MNHNY and CDR2 is SVGAGI (reference sequence). CDR3 sequence reads: CASSQMGTGNYNSPLHF. As DNA, the CDR3 is TGTGCCAGCAGTCAAATGGGGACAGGGAACTATAATTCACCCCTCCACTTT.

This chain joins TRBV30 and TRBJ2-1, with 7 bases fitting TRBD2. Trimming cost V 0 bases and J 3 bases; bases outside gene matches: 8. Germline CDR1 reads GTSNPN; CDR2 reads SVGIG (reference sequence). The CDR3 covers 16 residues. CDR3 DNA sequence: TGTGCCTGGAGTGTAACCCGACTAGCAAACTACAATGAGCAGTTCTTC. This codes for CAWSVTRLANYNEQFF. The full variable domain, its missing parts supplied by reference TRBV30 and TRBJ2-1, is SQTIHQWPATLVQPVGSPLSLECTVEGTSNPNLYWYRQAAGRGLQLLFYSVGIGQISSEVPQNLSASRPQDRQFILSSKKLLLSDSGFYLCAWSVTRLANYNEQFFGPGTRLTVL.

V gene TRBV18 combines with J gene TRBJ1-1; D not resolved. The germline V and J ends were trimmed by 2 bases and 5 bases, with 15 bases remaining between them. CDR1 and CDR2 (germline): KGHSH, LQKENI. This CDR3 is built from 15 residues. CDR3 coding DNA: TGTGCCAGCTCACCAGACCGCGCAGGTGGGACTGAAGCTTTCTTT. Residues: CASSPDRAGGTEAFF.

The gene calls are TRBV28 and TRBJ1-2, with D perhaps TRBD1 (6 bases). This CDR3 is built from 13 residues. V was shortened by 6 bases and J by 2 bases, with 10 bases between the two germline ends. Germline CDR1 MDHEN, CDR2 SYDVKM. This CDR3 reads CASSPGQNYGYTF. Written as DNA, the CDR3 is TGTGCCAGCAGCCCCGGACAGAACTATGGCTACACCTTC.

The chain links TRBV29-1 to TRBJ2-7; D is undetermined. The CDR3 consists of 13 residues. Germline assignment: CDR1 SQVTM and CDR2 ANQGSEA. The V gene lost 7 bases and the J gene lost 0 bases, with 13 bases spanning the gap. CDR3 protein: CSGKTAYSYEQYF. For the CDR3, the DNA is TGCAGCGGTAAGACTGCCTACTCCTACGAGCAGTACTTC.

The chain carries TRBV5-6 and TRBJ1-2; D remains unclear. Germline V gene sequence: CDR1 SGHDT, CDR2 YYEEEE. With 2 bases removed from V and 4 bases from J, the gap between germline ends came to 9 bases. CDR3 length: 13 residues. CDR3 sequence: CASSFNGVYGYTF. For the CDR3, the DNA is TGTGCCAGCAGCTTTAACGGGGTCTATGGCTACACCTTC.

The V gene is TRBV4-2, the J gene TRBJ2-7, with 8 bases fitting TRBD2. The CDR3 loop spans 16 amino acids. From germline, CDR1 is LGHNA and CDR2 YNFKEQ. Losses at the gene ends were 1 base for V and 0 bases for J; bases not matched to a gene: 5. CDR3 DNA sequence: TGTGCCAGCAGCCAAGGTACTAGCGGATTCTCCTACGAGCAGTACTTC. Protein: CASSQGTSGFSYEQYF.

This chain links TRBV27 with TRBJ1-2; 9 nucleotides agree with TRBD1. Trimming at V came to 4 bases and at J to 8 bases, leaving 8 bases not matched to a gene. The CDR3 spans 14 residues. Germline V CDR1 and CDR2: MNHEY, SMNVEV (reference sequence). CDR3 DNA: TGTGCCAGCAGTTCCCTGGGACAGGGAAGAGGCTACACCTTC. Its translation: CASSSLGQGRGYTF.

This clone was recorded only once. The chain is built from TRBV6-2 or TRBV6-3 and TRBJ1-1; TRBD1 is a possible D gene (5 bases). This CDR3 region has 12 residues. V lost 5 bases, J lost 4 bases, and 8 bases lay in between. The germline V gene encodes CDR1 MNHEY and CDR2 SVGEGT. CDR3 protein: CASSRGSTEAFF. The CDR3 DNA is TGTGCCAGCAGTCGGGGGAGCACTGAAGCTTTCTTT.

V is TRBV10-2 and J is TRBJ1-1; TRBD1 matches at 7 bases. V gave up 6 bases and J gave up 13 bases; unmatched junction bases: 8. The CDR3 totals 11 residues. Germline V gene sequence: CDR1 WSHSY, CDR2 SAAADI. For the CDR3, the DNA is TGCGCCAGCAGCCCCGGGACAGATGGTTTCTTT. Translating it yields CASSPGTDGFF.

The chain joins TRBV29-1 to TRBJ1-2, with D maybe TRBD1 (5 bases). The length of the CDR3 is 12 residues. Trimming took 3 bases from V and 4 from J, leaving 9 bases between them. Germline V gives CDR1 SQVTM, CDR2 ANQGSEA. In nucleotides, the CDR3 is TGCAGCGTTGATTGGGGGGGCTATGGCTACACCTTC. It translates to CSVDWGGYGYTF.

The genes are TRBV11-2 and TRBJ2-2; TRBD2 aligns across 10 bases. Unmatched junction bases numbered 15, after V lost 8 bases and J lost 6 bases. Looked up from germline, CDR1 is SGHAT and CDR2 is FQNNGV. The CDR3 sequence is 17 residues long. CDR3 amino acids: CASGPLAGEGYAGELFF. As DNA, the CDR3 is TGTGCCAGCGGCCCTCTAGCGGGAGAAGGGTATGCCGGGGAGCTGTTTTTT.

This clone was counted a single time. The V gene is TRBV5-1, the J gene TRBJ1-3; TRBD1 matches 8 bases. The V gene end was trimmed by 4 bases and the J gene end by 4 bases; junction bases not matched to a gene: 7. This CDR3 has 15 residues. Germline-derived CDR1 and CDR2 are SGHRS and YFSETQ. This chain's CDR3 is CASSRDRGTGNTIYF. The CDR3 bases are TGCGCCAGCAGCCGTGACAGGGGAACGGGAAACACCATATATTTT.

The chain links TRBV3-1 (or the pseudogene TRBV3-2) to TRBJ1-6; TRBD1 matches at 7 bases. CDR3 size: 15 residues. From germline, CDR1 is LGHDT and CDR2 YNNKEL (reference sequence). V dropped 4 bases and J dropped 7; count of bases not matched to a gene: 7. The CDR3 protein is CASSLTDRRNSPLHF. CDR3 nucleotides: TGTGCCAGCAGCCTGACGGACAGGAGGAATTCACCCCTCCACTTT.

The gene calls are TRBV14 and TRBJ1-1, with 10 bases that match TRBD1. V dropped 4 bases and J dropped 4; count of bases not matched to a gene: 9. Germline CDR1 and CDR2: SGHDN and FVKESK. CDR3 length equals 16 residues. The CDR3 spells CASSPRPGQGLTEAFF. Written as DNA, the CDR3 is TGTGCCAGCAGCCCACGCCCGGGACAGGGGCTCACTGAAGCTTTCTTT.

The chain has TRBV19 and TRBJ2-1; D perhaps matches TRBD1 (6 bases). The CDR3 consists of 14 residues. CDR1 and CDR2 from the germline V gene are LNHDA and SQIVND (reference sequence). V gave up 4 bases and J gave up 7 bases, with 14 bases separating them. The CDR3 DNA sequence: TGTGCCAGTAGTAATCAGGGGAGTGTGAATGAGCAGTTCTTC. This encodes CASSNQGSVNEQFF.